There are many counts of the clone carrying this T cell receptor (beta chain). Nobody among the patients had been given any treatment before thyroid surgery. This specimen comes from a study of metastatic and nonmetastatic thyroid tumors. Across the study: The study looked at repertoires side by side in blood and in tumor or nodule tissue from malignant and benign thyroid patients.

Germline CDR1 reads LGHNA; CDR2 reads YNFKEQ. The CDR3 sequence is 18 residues long. After removal of 0 bases from V and 0 bases from J, the junction contained 5 bases not matched to a gene. Per the original methods: To classify distant metastasis in papillary thyroid cancer, a model was built from CDR3 differences across clinicopathological groups. MiXCR reprocessed the PCR reads for TCRdb. The V and J calls reflect TCRdb's pipeline rather than the authors' work. The repertoire consists of 45,000 to 50,000 clones, with around 20% occurring once and the leading ten covering about 4%. Material for sequencing was blood. The clonotype was recovered from a male donor with papillary thyroid cancer or a benign thyroid nodule (not recorded which). Some clones in this sample may be carry-over from other donors' samples. The chain joins TRBV4-2 to TRBJ2-1, with 10 bases matching TRBD2. The CDR3 DNA is TGTGCCAGCAGCCAAGACGGAACTAGCGGGATCTCCTACAATGAGCAGTTCTTC. Translating it yields CASSQDGTSGISYNEQFF.